The rows below give T cell receptor beta chains drawn from one sample of a study of cytomegalovirus exposure and HLA in healthy donors. Assay: immunoSEQ multiplex PCR; the TCRdb copy retains only in-frame clones and omits some. The repertoire table contains fewer than 85,000 clones. Sequenced input: PBMCs. Receptor source: a woman in her thirties or forties in good health and CMV-seropositive. Both conserved end residues are trimmed from each CDR3.

V	J	CDR3
TRBV19	TRBJ1-5	AGGGGGDQPQH
TRBV7-2	TRBJ2-3	ASSFLDRVGADTQY
TRBV25-1	TRBJ1-1	ASSEGGPSNTEAF
TRBV5-4	TRBJ1-3	ASSAGTGGGAGNTIY
TRBV5-1	TRBJ2-1	ASSGTSGGLGQF
TRBV5-1	TRBJ2-1	ASSFGGGAYNEQF
TRBV7-8	TRBJ2-7	ASSRLSSYEQY
TRBV6-1	TRBJ1-4	ASSEGPIGEKLF
TRBV2	TRBJ1-5	ASSYRQGFTGQPQH
TRBV4-1	TRBJ2-7	ASSYGFSSYEQY
TRBV15	TRBJ1-5	ATSRDRQGNQPQH
TRBV2	TRBJ1-5	ASSGSGGRDQPQH
TRBV19	TRBJ1-2	ASSRDSGTNYGYT
TRBV28	TRBJ1-2	ASSLLGQGGYGYT
TRBV18	TRBJ1-6	ASSPTQGSYNSPLH
TRBV5-1	TRBJ2-3	ASSLGIDSSTDTQY
TRBV5-1	TRBJ2-7	ASSQDRGGYEQY
TRBV4-2	TRBJ2-7	ASSQGVGEGDEQY
TRBV9	TRBJ2-3	ASSVGPASGGADTQY
TRBV2	TRBJ1-1	ASSERAGRNTEAF
TRBV27	TRBJ2-1	ASSSLVQGEQF
TRBV7-2	TRBJ1-1	ASRRRGNTEAF
TRBV6-1	TRBJ1-1	ASSEGGESTEAF
TRBV7-4	TRBJ2-7	ASSAEGGPAYEQY
TRBV7-2	TRBJ1-2	ASSLQGIANYGYT
TRBV19	TRBJ2-2	ASSILQGNPSGELF
TRBV27	TRBJ2-7	ASSLLPRTGGPLYEQY
TRBV5-4	TRBJ2-3	ASSLAQRASTDTQY
TRBV6-5	TRBJ1-2	ASSLGEDT